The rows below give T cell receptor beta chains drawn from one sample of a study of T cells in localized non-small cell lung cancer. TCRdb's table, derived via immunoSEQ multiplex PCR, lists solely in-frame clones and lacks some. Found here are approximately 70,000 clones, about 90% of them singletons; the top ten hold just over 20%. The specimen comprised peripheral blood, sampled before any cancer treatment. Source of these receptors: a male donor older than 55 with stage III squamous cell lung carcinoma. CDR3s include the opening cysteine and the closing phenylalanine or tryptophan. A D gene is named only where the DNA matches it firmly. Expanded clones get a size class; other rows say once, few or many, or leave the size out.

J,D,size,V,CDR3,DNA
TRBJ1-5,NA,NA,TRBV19,CASTFGGGGNQPQHF,TGTGCCAGTACATTCGGCGGGGGTGGCAATCAGCCCCAGCATTTT
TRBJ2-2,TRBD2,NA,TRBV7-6,CASSLGGTSVTTGELFF,TGTGCCAGCAGCTTAGGGGGGACTAGCGTTACCACCGGGGAGCTGTTTTTT
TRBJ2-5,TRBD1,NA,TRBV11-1,CASSLAQGQPLRETQYF,TGTGCCAGCAGCTTAGCGCAGGGACAGCCCTTGAGAGAGACCCAGTACTTC
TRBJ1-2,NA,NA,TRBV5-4,CASSPMGSGGYTF,TGTGCCAGCAGCCCAATGGGGTCGGGTGGCTACACCTTC
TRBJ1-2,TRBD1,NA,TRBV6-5,CASSLDRGRDYGYTF,TGTGCCAGCAGTTTGGACAGGGGGCGGGACTATGGCTACACCTTC
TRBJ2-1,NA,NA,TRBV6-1,CASSPSGSYNEQFF,TGTGCCAGCAGTCCTAGTGGGTCCTACAATGAGCAGTTCTTC
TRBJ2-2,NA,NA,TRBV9,CASKAAVNTGELFF,TGTGCCAGCAAGGCAGCGGTCAACACCGGGGAGCTGTTTTTT
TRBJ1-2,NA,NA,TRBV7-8,CASSLWGDYGYTF,TGTGCCAGCAGCTTATGGGGTGACTATGGCTACACCTTC
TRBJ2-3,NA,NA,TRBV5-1,CASSSGVTTDTQYF,TGCGCCAGCAGCTCGGGGGTAACCACAGATACGCAGTATTTT
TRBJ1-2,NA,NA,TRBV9,CASSETPQQGYTF,TGTGCCAGCAGCGAAACTCCCCAGCAGGGCTACACCTTC
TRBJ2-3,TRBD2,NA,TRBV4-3,CASSPRVGGGAADTQYF,TGCGCCAGCAGCCCTCGTGTAGGCGGGGGGGCAGCAGATACGCAGTATTTT
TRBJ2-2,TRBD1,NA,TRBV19,CASSPGTGNGELFF,TGTGCCAGTAGCCCCGGGACAGGGAACGGGGAGCTGTTTTTT
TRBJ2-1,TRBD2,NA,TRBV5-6,CASSLSGGPLNEQFF,TGTGCCAGCAGCTTAAGCGGGGGGCCTTTGAATGAGCAGTTCTTC
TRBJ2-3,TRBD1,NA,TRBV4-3,CASSQGQGNTDTQYF,TGCGCCAGCAGCCAGGGACAGGGTAACACAGATACGCAGTATTTT
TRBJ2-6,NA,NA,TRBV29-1,CSVGILGGANVLTF,TGCAGCGTGGGAATTTTAGGTGGGGCCAACGTCCTGACTTTC
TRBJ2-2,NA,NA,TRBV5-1,CASSRGDGKPGELFF,TGCGCCAGCAGCCGGGGCGACGGGAAACCCGGGGAGCTGTTTTTT
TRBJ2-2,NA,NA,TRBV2,CASRQRGIGELFF,TGTGCCAGCAGGCAACGTGGAATAGGGGAGCTGTTTTTT
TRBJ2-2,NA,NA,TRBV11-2,CASSLRDPVVFF,TGTGCCAGCAGCCTCCGGGACCCGGTGGTGTTTTTT
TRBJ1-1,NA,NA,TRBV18,CASSPMARSETEAFF,TGTGCCAGCTCACCGATGGCCCGCTCGGAAACTGAAGCTTTCTTT
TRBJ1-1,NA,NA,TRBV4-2,CASSQGREAEAFF,TGTGCCAGCAGCCAAGGGAGGGAAGCTGAAGCTTTCTTT
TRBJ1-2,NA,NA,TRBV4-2,CASSQTNYGYTF,TGTGCCAGCAGCCAGACTAACTATGGCTACACCTTC
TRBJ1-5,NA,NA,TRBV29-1,CSVVQGGNQPQHF,TGCAGCGTTGTACAAGGAGGCAATCAGCCCCAGCATTTT
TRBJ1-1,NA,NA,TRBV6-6,CASSYSKGFLTEAFF,TGTGCCAGCAGTTACTCCAAGGGGTTCCTCACTGAAGCTTTCTTT
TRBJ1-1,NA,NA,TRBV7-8,CASSLGARGTGTEAFF,TGTGCCAGCAGCTTAGGGGCGAGGGGAACGGGGACTGAAGCTTTCTTT
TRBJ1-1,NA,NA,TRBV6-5,CATGQLLNTEAFF,TGTGCCACCGGACAGCTCTTGAACACTGAAGCTTTCTTT
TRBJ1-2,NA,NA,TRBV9,CASSLDGPYGYTF,TGTGCCAGCAGCTTGGACGGCCCCTATGGCTACACCTTC
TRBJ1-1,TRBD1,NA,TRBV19,CASSDRDRGQGNTEAFF,TGTGCCAGTAGTGACCGGGACAGGGGGCAGGGGAACACTGAAGCTTTCTTT
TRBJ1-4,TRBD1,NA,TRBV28,CAVRQGEKLFF,TGTGCCGTAAGACAGGGGGAAAAACTGTTTTTT
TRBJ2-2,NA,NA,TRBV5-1,CASSLLSGTGELFF,TGCGCCAGCAGCTTGCTTTCCGGAACCGGGGAGCTGTTTTTT
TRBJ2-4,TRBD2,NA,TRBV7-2,CASSSGGMGIQYF,TGTGCCAGCAGCTCCGGGGGGATGGGCATTCAGTACTTC
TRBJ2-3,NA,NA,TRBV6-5,CASSYRQNTDTQYF,TGTGCCAGCAGTTACCGACAGAACACAGATACGCAGTATTTT
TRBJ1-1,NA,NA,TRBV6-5,CASSSRTVLNTEAFF,TGTGCCAGCAGTTCCCGGACAGTCCTGAACACTGAAGCTTTCTTT
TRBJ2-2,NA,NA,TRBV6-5,CASRTEATGELFF,TGTGCCAGCAGGACAGAGGCGACCGGGGAGCTGTTTTTT
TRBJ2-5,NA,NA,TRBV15,CATSISGAQETQYF,TGTGCCACCAGCATATCCGGAGCTCAAGAGACCCAGTACTTC
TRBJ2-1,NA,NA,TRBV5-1,CASSPGQNNEQFF,TGCGCCAGCAGCCCGGGCCAGAACAATGAGCAGTTCTTC
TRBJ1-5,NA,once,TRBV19,CASSMGEDSNQPQHF,TGTGCCAGTAGTATGGGGGAGGATAGCAATCAGCCCCAGCATTTT
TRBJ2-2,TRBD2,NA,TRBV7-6,CASSFSGDNTGELFF,TGTGCCAGCAGCTTTAGCGGGGATAACACCGGGGAGCTGTTTTTT
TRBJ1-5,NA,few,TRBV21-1,CASSTLVPQHF,TGTGCCAGCAGCACCCTGGTGCCCCAGCATTTT
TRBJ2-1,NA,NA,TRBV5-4,CASSLTSYNEQFF,TGTGCCAGCAGCTTGACCAGCTACAATGAGCAGTTCTTC
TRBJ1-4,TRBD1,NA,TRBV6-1,CASSEALRGQATNEKLFF,TGTGCCAGCAGTGAAGCGCTTCGGGGACAGGCGACTAATGAAAAACTGTTTTTT
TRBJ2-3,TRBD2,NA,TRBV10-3,CAIRGGPDTQYF,TGTGCCATCCGGGGGGGTCCAGATACGCAGTATTTT
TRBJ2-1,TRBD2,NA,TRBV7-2,CASSSSGGGWEQFF,TGTGCCAGCAGCTCGTCGGGGGGAGGCTGGGAGCAGTTCTTC
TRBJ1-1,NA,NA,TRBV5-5,CASSSIGDTEAFF,TGTGCCAGCAGCTCGATAGGGGACACTGAAGCTTTCTTT
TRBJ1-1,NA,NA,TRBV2,CASSEVTMNTEAFF,TGTGCCAGCAGTGAAGTGACAATGAACACTGAAGCTTTCTTT
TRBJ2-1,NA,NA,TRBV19,CASSSYNEQFF,TGTGCCAGTAGTAGCTACAATGAGCAGTTCTTC
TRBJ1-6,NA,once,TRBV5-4,CASSLTAYNSPLHF,TGTGCCAGCAGCTTGACAGCTTATAATTCACCCCTCCACTTT